This TCR beta chain originates from a study of beta chain features in type 1 diabetes. Study details: Taken together, all samples contributed 95 million to 110 million examined sorted cells.

This clone appeared a few times. What it binds is not known. CDR1 is ENHRY and CDR2 is SYGVKD in the germline V gene. The CDR3 sequence is 13 residues long. V lost 4 bases, J lost 0 bases, and 6 bases lay in between. Sequencing targeted expressed TCRB transcripts, as all isolated RNA had been reverse transcribed. This table comes from immunoSEQ multiplex PCR, and its TCRdb copy is limited to in-frame clones, with some not included. The sample comprises about 150,000 clones, 10% of which are singletons, and under 0.55% rests with the top ten. General study results and limits: Patients with type 1 diabetes showed fewer VDJ junction insertions and more deletions. Type 1 diabetes patients showed a moderate but significant shortening of TCRB CDR3s in all four CD4+ subsets.

The source of this sequence is a man aged 25 to 45 with type 1 diabetes. The sequenced sample was central memory CD4+ T cells from blood. This chain joins TRBV10-3 and TRBJ2-5, with D unresolved. The CDR3 DNA sequence: TGTGCCATCAGTGCAGGTGACCAAGAGACCCAGTACTTC. This gives the protein CAISAGDQETQYF.